This TCR beta chain was identified in a study of chemoradiotherapy in HPV16-positive cancers. Study observations and caveats: HPV-specific T cells were functionally defined from only a couple of HPV16-positive patients. In HPV16-positive patients, HPV-responsive T-cell expansion tracked better recurrence-free survival. Candidate HPV-specific clones and E7-related TCR motifs grew in tumor during treatment.

Comment on this clone: The antigen is undetermined.

Sequencing used immunoSEQ multiplex PCR; TCRdb keeps in-frame clones, though not all of them. Here the sample spans some 5,800 clones, 73% being singletons. Over chemoradiotherapy, repertoires were sampled more than once. The germline V gene has CDR1 SGHVS and CDR2 FNYEAQ. The CDR3 loop spans 13 amino acids. Deletions cut 3 bases from V and 6 bases from J, with 11 bases between. This receptor was obtained from a human donor with HPV-associated anogenital cancer. Sampling took place from a patient who underwent chemoradiotherapy. The rearrangement joins TRBV7-6 to TRBJ1-1; D might be TRBD1 (6 bases). CDR3 bases: TGTGCCAGCAGCTTGGAAAGGGGGTCTGAAGCTTTCTTT. It specifies CASSLERGSEAFF.